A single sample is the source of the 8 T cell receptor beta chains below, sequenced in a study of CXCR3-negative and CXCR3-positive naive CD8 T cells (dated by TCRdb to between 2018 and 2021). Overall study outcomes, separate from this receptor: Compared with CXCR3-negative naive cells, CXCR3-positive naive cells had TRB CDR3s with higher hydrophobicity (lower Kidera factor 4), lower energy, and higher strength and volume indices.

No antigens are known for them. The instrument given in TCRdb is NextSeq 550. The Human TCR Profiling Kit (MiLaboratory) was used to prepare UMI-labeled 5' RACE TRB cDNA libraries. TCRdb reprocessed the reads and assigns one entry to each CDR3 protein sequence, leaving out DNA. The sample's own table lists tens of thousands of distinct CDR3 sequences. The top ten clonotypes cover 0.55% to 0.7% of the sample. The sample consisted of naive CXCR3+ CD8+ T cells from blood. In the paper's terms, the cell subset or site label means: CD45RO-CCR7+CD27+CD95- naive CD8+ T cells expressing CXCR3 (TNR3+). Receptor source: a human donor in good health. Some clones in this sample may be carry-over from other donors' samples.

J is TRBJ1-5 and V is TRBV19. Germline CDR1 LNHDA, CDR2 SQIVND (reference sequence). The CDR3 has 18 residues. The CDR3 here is CASSIDRIWSELVEPQHF.

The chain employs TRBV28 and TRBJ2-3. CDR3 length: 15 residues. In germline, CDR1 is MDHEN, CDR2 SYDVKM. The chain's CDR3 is CASSPVTEFTDTQYF.

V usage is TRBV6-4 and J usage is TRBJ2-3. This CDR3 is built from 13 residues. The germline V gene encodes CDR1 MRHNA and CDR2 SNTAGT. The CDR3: CASRDRSTDTQYF.

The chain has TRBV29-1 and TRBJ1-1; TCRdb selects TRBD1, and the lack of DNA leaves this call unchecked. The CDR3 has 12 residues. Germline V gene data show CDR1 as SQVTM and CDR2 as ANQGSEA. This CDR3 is CSVGAGGTEAFF.

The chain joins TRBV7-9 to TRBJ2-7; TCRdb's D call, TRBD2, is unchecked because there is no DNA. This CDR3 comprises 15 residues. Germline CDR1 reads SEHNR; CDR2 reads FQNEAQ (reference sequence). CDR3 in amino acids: CASSPALAASYEQYF.

The CDR3 reads CASSWTSGTNTGELFF. This sequence joins TRBV27 and TRBJ2-2; without DNA, the TCRdb call of TRBD2 cannot be checked. The CDR3 runs 16 residues. Germline V gives CDR1 MNHEY, CDR2 SMNVEV (reference sequence).

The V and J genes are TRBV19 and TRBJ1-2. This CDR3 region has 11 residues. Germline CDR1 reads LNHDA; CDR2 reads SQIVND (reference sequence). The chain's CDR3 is CASSWRYGYAF.

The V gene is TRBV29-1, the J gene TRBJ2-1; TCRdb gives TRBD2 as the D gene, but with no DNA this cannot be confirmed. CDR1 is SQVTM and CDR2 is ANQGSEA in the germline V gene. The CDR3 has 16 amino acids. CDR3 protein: CSVRRAGGPGHNEQFF.